Below, one T cell receptor (beta chain) is given with its context. Deletions cut 6 bases from V and 4 bases from J, with 19 bases between. This CDR3 comprises 14 residues. Germline CDR1 is SQVTM and CDR2 is ANQGSEA. Here immunoSEQ multiplex PCR was the method, and the copy in TCRdb shows in-frame clones only, minus some. The profile covers a few hundred thousand clones, with more than 75% appearing a single time and 0.75% to 1% taken by the ten largest. This record comes from a study of blood T cell repertoires in COVID-19. Study summary: The analysed material was cDNA or gDNA that came from T cells, B-cell-depleted T cells, or PBMCs.

The chain links TRBV29-1 to TRBJ2-7; maybe TRBD2 (6 bases). This TCR was sampled from a woman aged 40 to 55 who had recovered from COVID-19. The sequencing sample was made of peripheral blood. The CDR3: CSVAGRTTQYEQYF. CDR3 nucleotides: TGCAGCGTAGCGGGCAGGACAACTCAGTACGAGCAGTACTTC.